This TCR beta chain was sequenced for a study of blood T cells in healthy people across ages. Across the study: The template switching approach captured approximately one barcoded beta molecule for every two T cells.

CDR3 length: 16 amino acids. V lost 2 bases and J lost 10, with 22 bases in between. The germline V gene has CDR1 MNHEY and CDR2 SVGEGT. Points on this clonotype: The antigen is not known.

Whole-study findings and limits: Considered underestimates were the diversity estimates obtained from one million T cells. Any changes in expanded clonotypes were possibly confounded, as donor CMV status remained unknown.

Next came a second PCR, run for about 7 to 12 cycles, which used a sample-barcoded 5' primer along with a J-beta primer mix. TCRdb fed the 5' RACE reads into MiXCR, producing one record per CDR3 protein. The profile shows just over 800,000 distinct CDR3 sequences, approximately 65% of them singletons. This clonotype originated in a man aged 25 to 40 in good health. V is TRBV6-2 or TRBV6-3 and J is TRBJ2-3, with D possibly matching TRBD2 (5 bases). The source material was blood. CDR3 sequence: CASSYGLSKRFGAQYF. In nucleotides, the CDR3 is TGTGCCAGCAGTTACGGACTCTCGAAAAGGTTTGGAGCGCAGTATTTT.